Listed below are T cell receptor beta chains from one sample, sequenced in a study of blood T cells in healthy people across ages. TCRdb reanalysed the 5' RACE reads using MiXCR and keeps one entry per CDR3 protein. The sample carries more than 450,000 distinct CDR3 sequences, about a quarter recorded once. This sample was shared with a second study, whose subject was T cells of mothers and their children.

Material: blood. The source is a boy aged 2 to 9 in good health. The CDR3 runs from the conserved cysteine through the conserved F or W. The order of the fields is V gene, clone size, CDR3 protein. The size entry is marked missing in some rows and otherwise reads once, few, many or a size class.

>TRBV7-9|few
CASSLEGNDPLF
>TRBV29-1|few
CSVASGTINEQFF
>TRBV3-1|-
CASSQDSGGSGNEQFF
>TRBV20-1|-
CSAPSTWAKGTDTQYF
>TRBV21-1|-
CASISSGPDPYEQYF
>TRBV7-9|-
CASSPTSGRASGTDTQYF
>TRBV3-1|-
CASSLQGAQPQHF
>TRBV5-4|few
CASSLERGPYTGELFF
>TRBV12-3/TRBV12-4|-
CASSPPGDIQYF
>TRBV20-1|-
CSARTSGRATDTQYF
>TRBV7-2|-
CASSPVGGSSYEQYF
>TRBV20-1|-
CSAHIQALNYGYTF
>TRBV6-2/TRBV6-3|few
CASSYYTGRASYNEQFF
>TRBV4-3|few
CASSHPGGWAEAFF
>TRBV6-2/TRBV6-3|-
CASSTSGRPEETQYF
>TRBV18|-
CASSPQSTDTYEQYF